One T cell receptor beta chain is described in this entry. The sample originates from a study of blood T cell repertoires in COVID-19. In Cohort 3, a recovered donor had either two negative PCRs, clearance, or symptom resolution. Measured with immunoSEQ multiplex PCR; TCRdb has only the in-frame clones, and not every one. The sample records around 230,000 clones, roughly 79% being singletons. This CDR3 contains 16 residues. Germline loops: CDR1 SEHNR, CDR2 FQNEAQ (reference sequence). V was shortened by 0 bases and J by 7 bases, with 16 bases between the two germline ends. The specimen was PBMCs or T cells enriched from blood (not recorded which). The chain is built from TRBV7-9 and TRBJ1-5; D remains ambiguous. This clonotype was obtained from a middle-aged man who had recovered from COVID-19. CDR3 coding DNA: TGTGCCAGCAGCTTAGCGGCAGGAATAATGGAACAGCCCCAGCATTTT. It is translated as CASSLAAGIMEQPQHF.